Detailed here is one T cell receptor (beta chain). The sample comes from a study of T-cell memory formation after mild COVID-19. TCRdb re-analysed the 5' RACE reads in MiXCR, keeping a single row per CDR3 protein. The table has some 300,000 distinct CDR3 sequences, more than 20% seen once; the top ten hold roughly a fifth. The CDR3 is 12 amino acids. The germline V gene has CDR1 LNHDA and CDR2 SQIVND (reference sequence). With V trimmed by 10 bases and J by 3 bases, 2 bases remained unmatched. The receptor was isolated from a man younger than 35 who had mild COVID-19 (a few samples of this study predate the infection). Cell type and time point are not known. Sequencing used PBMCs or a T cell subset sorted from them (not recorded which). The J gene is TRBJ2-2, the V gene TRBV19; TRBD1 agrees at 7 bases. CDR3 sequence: CATTGDTGELFF. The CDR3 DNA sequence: TGTGCCACAACAGGGGACACCGGGGAGCTGTTTTTT.